The 26 T cell receptor beta chains in this list originate from one sample, sequenced in a study of blood T cell repertoires in COVID-19. TCRdb's table, derived via immunoSEQ multiplex PCR, lists solely in-frame clones and lacks some. The data show roughly 190,000 clones, about four fifths seen once. The specimen sequenced was peripheral blood. These TCRs come from a woman in her seventies with active or convalescent COVID-19.

V and J are TRBV2 and TRBJ2-3, with a tentative D call TRBD2 (6 bases). This CDR3 is built from 13 residues. Per the germline V gene, CDR1 is SNHLY and CDR2 is FYNNEI. Trimming left V 8 bases short and J 6 bases short, with 15 bases between. CDR3 DNA sequence: TGTGCCAGCTCAACTGGAGGGTGGGATACGCAGTATTTT. It specifies CASSTGGWDTQYF.

The chain employs TRBV6-6 and TRBJ2-3; weak D call: TRBD2 (5 bases). Per germline, CDR1 MNHNY and CDR2 SVGAGI (reference sequence). V lost 7 bases and J 6 bases, leaving 20 bases between the germline ends. The CDR3 covers 15 residues. CDR3 sequence: CASTLRSGGKDTQYF. The CDR3 DNA follows: TGTGCCAGCACCCTACGGAGCGGTGGTAAGGATACGCAGTATTTT.

The count of this clone is one. CDR3 coding DNA: TGTGCCACCAGTGATCGGGACAGGGGATCGAATGAGCAGTTCTTC. Translating it yields CATSDRDRGSNEQFF. The genes are TRBV24-1 and TRBJ2-1; TRBD1 matches 10 bases. This CDR3 is 15 amino acids long. Germline CDR1 is KGHDR and CDR2 is SFDVKD. The J segment lost 7 bases and the V segment lost 3 bases, leaving 5 bases of the junction unmatched.

The V call is TRBV28, the J call TRBJ2-1; TRBD2 matches at 7 bases. The CDR3 has 14 amino acids. Per the germline V gene, CDR1 is MDHEN and CDR2 is SYDVKM. V gave up 3 bases and J gave up 4 bases; unmatched junction bases: 3. The CDR3 region is CASSLGGLYNEQFF. The CDR3, as DNA: TGTGCCAGCAGTTTGGGGGGGTTGTACAATGAGCAGTTCTTC.

The rearrangement joins TRBV18 to TRBJ1-1; 7 bases are a match to TRBD1. Germline-derived CDR1 and CDR2 are KGHSH and LQKENI. With V trimmed by 5 bases and J by 2 bases, 8 bases remained unmatched. This CDR3 is built from 15 residues. The CDR3 DNA follows: TGTGCCAGCTCATTAACGGGACAGCGAAACACTGAAGCTTTCTTT. Protein product: CASSLTGQRNTEAFF.

The rearrangement links TRBV7-9 to TRBJ1-3; 7 bases are a match to TRBD1. The trim removed 0 bases at V and 4 bases at J, leaving 12 bases unmatched. The CDR3 consists of 18 residues. The germline V gene encodes CDR1 SEHNR and CDR2 FQNEAQ (reference sequence). Here the CDR3 DNA reads TGTGCCAGCAGCTTAGCGGAGACCCGGGACAGAAGGGGAAACACCATATATTTT. It translates to CASSLAETRDRRGNTIYF.

This sequence joins TRBV12-5 and TRBJ2-7; 7 bases match TRBD2. Germline lookup yields CDR1 LGHNT and CDR2 FRNRAP. The CDR3 spans 16 residues. V lost 4 bases to trimming and J lost 5 bases; unmatched junction nucleotides: 14. The CDR3 DNA follows: TGTGCTAGTGGTTCTACCCCCCGGACTAGTGGGGACGAGCAGTACTTC. Amino acid sequence: CASGSTPRTSGDEQYF.

DNA for the CDR3: TGTGCCAGCAGTTTCCGACAGGGTCGCGGACAGCCCCAGCATTTT. It translates to CASSFRQGRGQPQHF. The rearrangement uses TRBV27 and TRBJ1-5, with 7 bases identical to TRBD1. This CDR3 is built from 15 residues. J lost 7 bases, V lost 3 bases, and 9 bases had no gene match. CDR1 and CDR2 from the germline V gene are MNHEY and SMNVEV (reference sequence).

The J gene is TRBJ1-5, the V gene TRBV6-6; maybe TRBD1 (6 bases). Per the germline V gene, CDR1 is MNHNY and CDR2 is SVGAGI (reference sequence). Trimming shortened V by 1 base and J by 2 bases, and 12 bases separated the two germline ends. The CDR3 has 16 residues. The CDR3 bases are TGTGCCAGCAGTTACTTGGGGGCGCGAGGCAATCAGCCCCAGCATTTT. Encoded protein: CASSYLGARGNQPQHF.

The rearrangement joins TRBV2 to TRBJ1-1; 9 bases map to TRBD1. The V segment lost 6 bases and the J segment 4 bases; nucleotides outside the gene matches: 6. CDR3 size: 14 residues. Germline V gives CDR1 SNHLY, CDR2 FYNNEI. The DNA for the CDR3 is TGTGCCAGCAGCGGGGACAGGGTCGGCACTGAAGCTTTCTTT. Protein sequence: CASSGDRVGTEAFF.

This clone was observed a single time. The chain couples TRBV19 to TRBJ2-5, with D possibly matching TRBD2 (5 bases). V was pared by 3 bases and J by 6 bases, with 11 bases between. Germline V gene lookup returns CDR1 LNHDA and CDR2 SQIVND (reference sequence). The CDR3 is 13 amino acids. CDR3 sequence reads: CASSISTGKTQYF. For the CDR3, the DNA is TGTGCCAGTAGTATTAGCACGGGAAAGACCCAGTACTTC.

J is TRBJ2-2 and V is TRBV24-1; 7 nucleotides line up with TRBD1. V shed 4 bases and J 1 base; nucleotides not matched to a gene: 14. The germline gives CDR1 KGHDR, CDR2 SFDVKD. The CDR3 consists of 19 residues. In nucleotides, the CDR3 is TGTGCCACCAGTGAACGCCCTAATTCTCGGGACAGGAACACCGGGGAGCTGTTTTTT. Its protein is CATSERPNSRDRNTGELFF.

This chain links TRBV19 with TRBJ1-5; 8 nucleotides agree with TRBD1. Germline-derived CDR1 and CDR2 are LNHDA and SQIVND (reference sequence). The CDR3 spans 14 residues. Trimming took 4 bases from V and 9 from J; bases not matched to a gene: 8. In DNA form, the CDR3 reads TGTGCCAGTAGTACAACAGGGGGGGTAGGGCCCCAGCATTTT. This codes for CASSTTGGVGPQHF. Looking up the rest from reference TRBV19 and TRBJ1-5 gives the full variable domain: DGGITQSPKYLFRKEGQNVTLSCEQNLNHDAMYWYRQDPGQGLRLIYYSQIVNDFQKGDIAEGYSVSREKKESFPLTVTSAQKNPTAFYLCASSTTGGVGPQHFGDGTRLSIL.

The chain carries TRBV28 and TRBJ1-2, with D possibly matching TRBD1 (6 bases). The V end lost 3 bases, the J end lost 6 bases, and 17 bases lay between the germline ends. Germline V lookup: CDR1 MDHEN, CDR2 SYDVKM. CDR3 length: 15 residues. The CDR3 nucleotides read TGTGCCAGCAGTTTGGGGCCCAGGGGCCCCGATGGCTACACCTTC. Translating it yields CASSLGPRGPDGYTF.

The genes are TRBV28 and TRBJ1-5; 8 bases fit TRBD1. This CDR3 contains 16 residues. CDR1 and CDR2 (germline): MDHEN, SYDVKM. The V and J ends lost 1 base and 4 bases, in that order; junction bases with no gene match: 6. The CDR3 spells CASSLLGQGQNQPQHF. The CDR3 DNA is TGTGCCAGCAGTTTATTAGGACAGGGACAAAATCAGCCCCAGCATTTT.

A single count supports this clone. This sequence joins TRBV5-4 and TRBJ2-3, with 7 bases that match TRBD1. Germline V lookup: CDR1 SGHNT, CDR2 YYREEE (reference sequence). V shed 3 bases and J 5 bases; nucleotides not matched to a gene: 3. The CDR3 has 13 residues. The DNA for the CDR3 is TGTGCCAGCAGCTCTGACAGGGTAGATACGCAGTATTTT. This codes for CASSSDRVDTQYF.

The gene calls are TRBV6-5 and TRBJ2-1; D is possibly TRBD1 (5 bases). The length of the CDR3 is 14 residues. In germline, CDR1 is MNHEY, CDR2 SVGAGI. With 2 bases removed from V and 5 bases from J, the gap between germline ends came to 10 bases. CDR3 sequence (DNA): TGTGCCAGCAGTTACGGCAGGGATCACAATGAGCAGTTCTTC. Translating gives CASSYGRDHNEQFF.

This clone appeared a few times. This sequence joins TRBV7-6 and TRBJ2-5; TRBD2 matches at 7 bases. The CDR3 is 17 amino acids. V gave up 5 bases and J gave up 5 bases; unmatched junction bases: 17. The germline V gene has CDR1 SGHVS and CDR2 FNYEAQ. CDR3 region: CASSRGGGGYNLETQYF. CDR3 in DNA: TGTGCCAGCAGCCGAGGTGGGGGAGGGTATAATTTGGAGACCCAGTACTTC.

The chain couples TRBV19 to TRBJ2-6; 8 nucleotides align to TRBD2. From germline, CDR1 is LNHDA and CDR2 SQIVND (reference sequence). V shed 4 bases, J shed 4 bases, and the junction held 9 bases outside the gene matches. This CDR3 is built from 17 residues. CDR3 residues: CASSTSGRSGGANVLTF. In DNA, the CDR3 is TGTGCCAGTAGTACTAGCGGGCGTTCAGGGGGGGCCAACGTCCTGACTTTC.

The DNA for the CDR3 is TGCGCCAGCAGCCCGGGGGGTCGTTCGGATTCACCCCTCCACTTT. This translates into CASSPGGRSDSPLHF. The chain has TRBV5-1 and TRBJ1-6; maybe TRBD1 (5 bases). The CDR3 loop spans 15 amino acids. Trimming took off 4 bases at V and 8 bases at J, with 16 bases between the two ends. CDR1 is SGHRS and CDR2 is YFSETQ in the germline V gene.

V usage is TRBV3-1 (or the pseudogene TRBV3-2) and J usage is TRBJ1-4; 9 bases are a match to TRBD1. Germline CDR1 and CDR2: LGHDT and YNNKEL (reference sequence). Trimming took 4 bases from V and 8 from J; bases not matched to a gene: 11. The CDR3 length is 16 residues. The CDR3 bases are TGTGCCAGCAGCCCAGTTACAGGGGGCGAGAGGGAAAAACTGTTTTTT. Amino acid sequence: CASSPVTGGEREKLFF.

This sequence joins TRBV2 and TRBJ1-6, with TRBD1 matching over 7 bases. The CDR3 is made up of 13 amino acids. With V trimmed by 6 bases and J by 7 bases, 3 bases remained unmatched. Germline assignment: CDR1 SNHLY and CDR2 FYNNEI. CDR3 amino acids: CASSEQGNSPLHF. In DNA form, the CDR3 reads TGTGCCAGCAGCGAACAGGGGAATTCACCCCTCCACTTT.

V is TRBV9 and J is TRBJ2-4, with 8 bases that match TRBD1. The CDR3 loop spans 15 amino acids. Per the germline V gene, CDR1 is SGDLS and CDR2 is YYNGEE. Trimming removed 3 bases from V and 3 bases from J; junction bases left unmatched: 5. The chain's CDR3 is CASSAATGGKNIQYF. The CDR3 DNA sequence: TGTGCCAGCAGCGCAGCAACAGGGGGCAAAAACATTCAGTACTTC. Full variable domain (outside the CDR3, taken from reference TRBV9 and TRBJ2-4): DSGVTQTPKHLITATGQRVTLRCSPRSGDLSVYWYQQSLDQGLQFLIQYYNGEERAKGNILERFSAQQFPDLHSELNLSSLELGDSALYFCASSAATGGKNIQYFGAGTRLSVL.

The V and J genes are TRBV6-1 and TRBJ2-2; 7 positions agree with TRBD1. The CDR3 is 16 amino acids. After removal of 4 bases from V and 0 bases from J, the junction contained 5 bases not matched to a gene. Germline loops: CDR1 MNHNS, CDR2 SASEGT. This chain's CDR3 is CASSGVGTANTGELFF. The CDR3 coding sequence is TGTGCCAGCAGTGGGGTTGGGACAGCGAACACCGGGGAGCTGTTTTTT.

This chain links TRBV13 with TRBJ2-1; 7 bases are shared with TRBD1. The CDR3 has 16 amino acids. Unmatched junction bases numbered 12, after V lost 6 bases and J lost 4 bases. Germline CDR1 reads PRHDT; CDR2 reads FYEKMQ (reference sequence). CDR3 amino acids: CASSSTRGQYYNEQFF. The CDR3 DNA follows: TGTGCCAGCAGTTCTACCCGGGGACAGTATTACAATGAGCAGTTCTTC.

The chain uses TRBV6-2 or TRBV6-3 and TRBJ2-5; D is ambiguous. Per germline, CDR1 MNHEY and CDR2 SVGEGT. V was cut by 5 bases and J by 4 bases, with 11 bases left in between. The CDR3 length is 13 residues. CDR3 amino acids: CASSPRLPETQYF. The DNA for the CDR3 is TGTGCCAGCAGTCCCCGGTTGCCAGAGACCCAGTACTTC.